The 10 T cell receptor beta chains listed next were all sequenced from one sample in a study of cytomegalovirus exposure and HLA in healthy donors. The PCR had 60 Vbeta and 13 Jbeta primers. Clones were read by immunoSEQ multiplex PCR, and TCRdb kept only the in-frame ones, dropping some. This repertoire shows around 69,000 clones, roughly 67% found once; its top ten account for around 7.6%. What was sequenced was PBMCs. The receptors were gathered from a middle-aged man in good health and CMV-seropositive.

The rearrangement joins TRBV11-2 to TRBJ2-1, with 9 bases lining up with TRBD2. The CDR3 is 14 amino acids. Trimming removed 2 bases from V and 6 bases from J; junction bases left unmatched: 2. CDR1 is SGHAT, CDR2 FQNNGV, per germline. CDR3 nucleotide sequence: TGTGCCAGCAGCTTAACTAGCGGGCTCAATGAGCAGTTCTTC. Its protein product is CASSLTSGLNEQFF.

The chain employs TRBV19 and TRBJ2-3; 9 nucleotides line up with TRBD1. The CDR3 extends over 14 amino acids. Germline loops: CDR1 LNHDA, CDR2 SQIVND (reference sequence). J lost 3 bases, V lost 5 bases, and 3 bases had no gene match. CDR3 coding DNA: TGTGCCAGTAGTCTGGGACAGGGAACAGATACGCAGTATTTT. Its translation: CASSLGQGTDTQYF.

This clone was recorded a few times. This chain links TRBV28 with TRBJ2-7; TRBD2 matches 7 bases. The CDR3 contains 14 residues. The V segment lost 4 bases and the J segment 3 bases; nucleotides outside the gene matches: 6. CDR1 is MDHEN, CDR2 SYDVKM, per germline. CDR3 bases: TGTGCCAGCAGTTCCCCTAGCGGTGTCTACGAGCAGTACTTC. Translated, it gives CASSSPSGVYEQYF. Together with reference TRBV28 and TRBJ2-7, the CDR3 gives the full variable domain: DVKVTQSSRYLVKRTGEKVFLECVQDMDHENMFWYRQDPGLGLRLIYFSYDVKMKEKGDIPEGYSVSREKKERFSLILESASTNQTSMYLCASSSPSGVYEQYFGPGTRLTVT.

This chain links TRBV7-3 with TRBJ2-1, with 11 bases fitting TRBD2. The trim removed 1 base at V and 7 bases at J, leaving 3 bases unmatched. In germline, CDR1 is SGHTA, CDR2 FQGTGA. The CDR3 totals 15 residues. In nucleotides, the CDR3 is TGTGCCAGCAGCTTAAGACTAGCGGGAAATAATGAGCAGTTCTTC. Its protein is CASSLRLAGNNEQFF.

The chain couples TRBV27 to TRBJ1-5, with a possible D match to TRBD1 (6 bases). The CDR3 loop spans 13 amino acids. Trimming stripped 3 bases from V and 4 bases from J, with 7 bases between. The germline CDR1 and CDR2 sequences are MNHEY and SMNVEV (reference sequence). The CDR3 is CASSFGQNQPQHF. The CDR3 DNA follows: TGTGCCAGCAGTTTCGGACAGAATCAGCCCCAGCATTTT.

This clone has just a few counts. V and J are TRBV11-1 and TRBJ1-2; D perhaps matches TRBD1 (6 bases). Trimming shortened V by 0 bases and J by 0 bases, and 8 bases separated the two germline ends. From germline, CDR1 is SGHAT and CDR2 FQDESV (reference sequence). This CDR3 comprises 15 residues. This chain's CDR3 is CASSLAGGPNYGYTF. DNA for the CDR3: TGTGCCAGCAGCTTAGCCGGGGGGCCTAACTATGGCTACACCTTC.

The chain recombines TRBV6-5 with TRBJ2-1, with unresolved D. Germline values: CDR1 MNHEY, CDR2 SVGAGI. The CDR3 extends over 15 amino acids. Trimming stripped 7 bases from V and 0 bases from J, with 13 bases between. The CDR3 DNA follows: TGTGCCAGCACCCCGGATAGGAGCTCCTACAATGAGCAGTTCTTC. Amino acids: CASTPDRSSYNEQFF.

The V gene is TRBV2, the J gene TRBJ2-5; 7 bases match TRBD1. In germline, CDR1 is SNHLY, CDR2 FYNNEI. CDR3 length: 16 amino acids. Trimming cost V 0 bases and J 3 bases; bases outside gene matches: 7. The DNA for the CDR3 is TGTGCCAGCAGTGAAGCGCGAATGACAGGGAAAGAGACCCAGTACTTC. Translated: CASSEARMTGKETQYF.

The V call is TRBV30, the J call TRBJ1-3; D gene uncertain. Germline CDR1 GTSNPN, CDR2 SVGIG (reference sequence). The CDR3 loop spans 13 amino acids. V lost 2 bases and J 3 bases, leaving 8 bases between the germline ends. Written as DNA, the CDR3 is TGTGCCTGGAGTACCGGGGATGGAAACACCATATATTTT. Amino acids: CAWSTGDGNTIYF.

The chain links TRBV6-5 to TRBJ1-1; the match to TRBD1 covers 10 bases. CDR1 is MNHEY and CDR2 is SVGAGI in the germline V gene. This CDR3 region has 16 residues. The V and J ends lost 4 bases and 0 bases, in that order; junction bases with no gene match: 5. This CDR3 reads CASSFTDRGMNTEAFF. Here the CDR3 DNA reads TGTGCCAGCAGTTTTACGGACAGGGGGATGAACACTGAAGCTTTCTTT.